These 20 T cell receptor delta chains came from one sample sequenced in a study of gamma-delta T cells after stem cell transplantation. TCRdb re-processed the RT-PCR reads via CATT. Here the sample spans roughly 3,200 delta-chain clones, about 1.8% being singletons. Specimen: gamma-delta T cells. These receptor sequences come from a human donor. It is not recorded whose cells these are; they may come from a transplant donor.

This clone is medium-sized within its sample. Given a far larger clone just one base away, this is likely a sequencing read error. The same CDR3 is also encoded by other DNA sequences in this sample. The V gene is TRDV2, the J gene TRDJ1; TRDD3 might be the D (5 bases). CDR1 and CDR2 from the germline V gene are GEAIGNYY and EKD. This CDR3 comprises 15 residues. CDR3 coding DNA: TGTGCCTGCGACACGGTCGGGGAGAACACCGATAAACTCATCTTT. This encodes CACDTVGENTDKLIF.

This clone was seen more than once but under ten times. The protein held in TCRdb is that of a much larger clone and does not match this DNA's translation at residue 6, likely because of a read error; the protein shown is translated from the DNA. The V call is TRDV2, the J call TRDJ1, with 13 positions matching TRDD3. CDR1 is GEAIGNYY and CDR2 is EKD in the germline V gene. This CDR3 has 20 residues. J was trimmed by 0 bases and V by 0 bases; bases with no gene match: 12. CDR3 residues: CACDTGLLGDTRGYTDKLIF. DNA of the CDR3: TGTGCCTGTGACACCGGACTACTGGGGGATACGCGGGGGTACACCGATAAACTCATCTTT.

There are many counts of this clone. A far larger clone differs by one base, so this is likely a read error. The chain combines TRDV2 with TRDJ1, with D maybe TRDD3 (5 bases). The germline V and J ends were trimmed by 0 bases and 3 bases, with 22 bases remaining between them. The CDR3 extends over 18 amino acids. Germline CDR1 is GEAIGNYY and CDR2 is EKD. For the CDR3, the DNA is TGTGCCTGTGACACCGCTGGGTGGGGACCAACTTACGCCGATAAACTCATCTTT. Translation: CACDTAGWGPTYADKLIF.

On this clone itself: TCRdb lists the protein of a much larger clone for this DNA, which differs at residue 10, so this is likely a read error; the protein given here is translated from the DNA itself. The chain joins TRDV2 to TRDJ3; 8 bases line up with TRDD3. The CDR3 is 19 residues long. The germline CDR1 and CDR2 sequences are GEAIGNYY and EKD. V shed 0 bases and J 0 bases; nucleotides not matched to a gene: 6. CDR3 loop: CACDTVGDTNSWDTRQMFF. The CDR3 DNA follows: TGTGCCTGTGACACCGTAGGGGATACCAACTCCTGGGACACCCGACAGATGTTTTTC.

Points on this clone: TCRdb assigns this DNA the protein of a much larger clone, which departs from its translation at residue 12; this likely reflects a read error, and the protein shown comes from translating the DNA. The chain combines TRDV2 with TRDJ1; 11 bases line up with TRDD3. The CDR3 is made up of 16 amino acids. The V gene's germline CDR1 is GEAIGNYY and CDR2 EKD. The DNA of the CDR3 is TGTGCCTGTGACAGTGTGGGGGATACGAGGACCGGTAAACTCATCTTT. This gives the protein CACDSVGDTRTGKLIF.

The sample holds many counts of this clone. A far larger clone is one nucleotide away, so this likely arose from a read error. The chain links TRDV2 to TRDJ1, with D tentatively TRDD3 (5 bases). V was cut by 3 bases and J by 0 bases, with 34 bases left in between. The CDR3 contains 22 residues. CDR1 is GEAIGNYY and CDR2 is EKD in the germline V gene. The CDR3 coding sequence is TGTGCCTGTGACCCGCCTCCAAATCTGCTGGGTCGAACCCTTGGGAACACCGATAAACTCATCTTT. This encodes CACDPPPNLLGRTLGNTDKLIF.

For this clone: A far larger clone differs by one base, so this is likely a read error. Distinct nucleotide sequences in the sample also encode this CDR3. The V gene is TRDV2, the J gene TRDJ1; 7 bases agree with TRDD3. Germline CDR1 is GEAIGNYY and CDR2 is EKD. V shed 3 bases and J 2 bases; nucleotides not matched to a gene: 17. CDR3 length: 18 amino acids. The CDR3: CACDPAGGYGTRTDKLIF. The CDR3 DNA reads TGTGCCTGTGACCCCGCTGGAGGATACGGGACAAGGACCGATAAACTCATCTTT.

By sample share, this clone is medium-sized. The chain links TRDV1 to TRDJ1; TRDD3 agrees at 11 bases. The CDR3 loop spans 18 amino acids. Germline-derived CDR1 and CDR2 are TSWWSYY and QGS. The junction had 10 bases not matched to a gene; V was cut back by 4 bases and J by 0 bases. The CDR3, as DNA: TGTGCTCTTGGGGGGGTAGACTGGGGGATAGGCAACACCGATAAACTCATCTTT. Protein sequence: CALGGVDWGIGNTDKLIF.

This clone was detected only a few times. TCRdb's listed protein matches a much larger clone and diverges from this DNA's translation at residue 4, likely through a read error; the protein shown comes from the DNA. J is TRDJ3 and V is TRDV2, with 12 nucleotides matching TRDD3. The CDR3 totals 20 residues. CDR1 and CDR2 (germline): GEAIGNYY, EKD. This chain's CDR3 is CACNTVLGDTISWDTRQMFF. CDR3 nucleotide sequence: TGTGCCTGTAACACCGTACTGGGGGATACAATCTCCTGGGACACCCGACAGATGTTTTTC.

For this clone: TCRdb shows a much larger clone's protein in place of this DNA's translation, and the two differ at residue 15, likely through a read error; the protein shown is translated from the DNA. The genes are TRDV2 and TRDJ1; TRDD3 matches 8 bases. Germline V gene sequence: CDR1 GEAIGNYY, CDR2 EKD. The CDR3 covers 17 residues. The CDR3 region has the DNA TGTGCCTGTGACACCCTCTCTTCCCTCACTTCGGGGGATAAACCCATCTTT. It specifies CACDTLSSLTSGDKPIF.

The sample holds a few counts of this clone. Only one base separates this from a far larger clonotype, so it likely reflects a read error. Other DNA sequences of this sample code for an identical CDR3. The rearrangement joins TRDV2 to TRDJ1; 9 bases map to TRDD3. There are 17 residues in the CDR3. CDR1 and CDR2 (germline): GEAIGNYY, EKD. The CDR3 DNA sequence: TGTGCCTGTGACACAGTGGGGGATATAAGGTCCACCGATAAACTAATCTTT. Translation: CACDTVGDIRSTDKLIF.

Regarding this clone: The protein TCRdb gives is from a much larger clone and does not agree with this DNA's translation at residue 7, likely a read error; the protein shown here comes from the DNA. This chain links TRDV2 with TRDJ1; D not resolved. Per germline, CDR1 GEAIGNYY and CDR2 EKD. The CDR3 covers 13 residues. V lost 3 bases and J lost 3, with 10 bases in between. The CDR3 DNA sequence: TGTGCCTGTGACCCTTTAAGGGCCGATAAACTCATCTTT. Translation gives CACDPLRADKLIF.

In the case of this clone: The protein TCRdb gives is from a much larger clone and does not agree with this DNA's translation at residue 4, likely a read error; the protein shown here comes from the DNA. V and J are TRDV2 and TRDJ1, with 13 bases aligning to TRDD3. Germline CDR1 GEAIGNYY, CDR2 EKD. CDR3 size: 17 residues. V was clipped by 5 bases and J by 0 bases; unmatched bases: 8. The CDR3 reads CACGLLGDTGHTDKLIF. In nucleotides, the CDR3 is TGTGCCTGTGGCTTACTGGGGGATACGGGCCACACCGATAAACTCATCTTT.

This chain connects TRDV2 to TRDJ1; 13 bases fit TRDD3. V trimming: 0 bases; J trimming: 1 base; junction bases outside the gene matches: 7. From germline, CDR1 is GEAIGNYY and CDR2 EKD. This CDR3 is built from 18 residues. CDR3 bases: TGTGCCTGTGACACCCTGCTACTGGGGGATACGCTCACCGATAAACTCATCTTT. Translation: CACDTLLLGDTLTDKLIF.

Concerning this clone itself: The protein held in TCRdb is that of a much larger clone and does not match this DNA's translation at residue 5, likely because of a read error; the protein shown is translated from the DNA. This rearrangement joins TRDV2 to TRDJ3; 11 nucleotides agree with TRDD3. Germline CDR1 GEAIGNYY, CDR2 EKD. The CDR3 extends over 18 amino acids. The V and J ends lost 3 bases and 3 bases, in that order; junction bases with no gene match: 6. The CDR3 DNA sequence: TGTGCCTGTGACCCGCTGGGGGATACTGGCTGGGACACCCGACAGATGTTTTTC. Its translation is CACDPLGDTGWDTRQMFF.

This clone was counted a few times. The mismatch at residue 4 between this DNA's translation and the TCRdb protein of a much larger clone likely reflects a read error; the protein shown is translated from the DNA. The chain carries TRDV2 and TRDJ1, with D possibly TRDD3 on 5 matching bases. Germline assignment: CDR1 GEAIGNYY and CDR2 EKD. This CDR3 comprises 18 residues. Trimming took off 5 bases at V and 1 base at J, with 25 bases between the two ends. The CDR3 DNA follows: TGTGCCTGTGGCCCCCTCTCCACTCGCCGGGGGGGCACCGATAAACTCATCTTT. Translated: CACGPLSTRRGGTDKLIF.

Comment on this clone: This likely came from a read error, as a far larger clone is one base away. This same CDR3 is encoded by further DNA sequences in the sample. This chain joins TRDV2 and TRDJ1; D not certain. V was clipped by 0 bases and J by 3 bases, with 16 bases between them. CDR3 length equals 16 residues. CDR1 and CDR2 (germline): GEAIGNYY, EKD. The CDR3 nucleotides are TGTGCCTGTGACACCGTCACGGCGATGAAGGCCGATAAACTCATCTTT. This encodes CACDTVTAMKADKLIF.

The sample holds a few counts of this clone. The protein in TCRdb stems from a much larger clone and differs at residue 6 from this DNA's translation, likely a read error; here the protein is translated from the DNA. The chain has TRDV2 and TRDJ1; D is possibly TRDD3 (6 bases). CDR1 is GEAIGNYY, CDR2 EKD, per germline. V was cut by 1 base and J by 3 bases, with 14 bases left in between. There are 15 residues in the CDR3. In DNA form, the CDR3 reads TGTGCCTGTGACACACCGGGGGGAGAGCCCGATAAACTCATCTTT. Residues: CACDTPGGEPDKLIF.

Concerning this clone itself: Just one base apart from a much larger clone, this may be a read error. Other DNA sequences in the sample encode the same CDR3. J is TRDJ1 and V is TRDV2, with 7 bases lining up with TRDD3. CDR3 size: 16 residues. Germline loops: CDR1 GEAIGNYY, CDR2 EKD. The CDR3 coding sequence is TGTGCCTGTGACGCTATGGGGGACATGTACACTGATAAACTCATCTTT. This codes for CACDAMGDMYTDKLIF.

This clone was seen a handful of times. TCRdb shows a much larger clone's protein in place of this DNA's translation, and the two differ at residue 4, likely through a read error; the protein shown is translated from the DNA. This chain connects TRDV2 to TRDJ3; 9 nucleotides agree with TRDD3. Germline V gives CDR1 GEAIGNYY, CDR2 EKD. The CDR3 contains 18 residues. The CDR3 DNA reads TGTGCCTGTGCCACCGTAGGGGATACGCTCTGGGACACCCGACAGATGTTTTTC. Residues: CACATVGDTLWDTRQMFF.